A selection of T cell receptor beta chains follows, all from one sample in a study of T cells in Graves' hyperthyroidism and ophthalmopathy. TCRdb recomputed calls from the multiplex PCR reads with MiXCR, one row per CDR3 protein. The sample lists hundreds of thousands of distinct CDR3 sequences; about 43% were seen once. The sequenced sample was peripheral blood or thyroid tissue (not recorded which). Receptors originate from a woman aged 18 to 35 with Graves' hyperthyroidism. Each CDR3 is given with its conserved first and last residue. The order of the fields is CDR3 protein, clone size, J gene, V gene. Some rows have no size entry. The others give once, few or many, or a class for an expanded clone.

CDR3 protein: CASSYPGGLGTEAFF; clone size: few; J gene: TRBJ1-1; V gene: TRBV6-5
CDR3 protein: CAVTGGLFF; clone size: -; J gene: TRBJ2-2; V gene: TRBV6-6
CDR3 protein: CATSRDGRGGEQYF; clone size: -; J gene: TRBJ2-7; V gene: TRBV15
CDR3 protein: CASSDIQENTEAFF; clone size: -; J gene: TRBJ1-1; V gene: TRBV9
CDR3 protein: CASSAQGRLAKTQYF; clone size: many; J gene: TRBJ2-5; V gene: TRBV7-2
CDR3 protein: CASSQDGGGAYEQYF; clone size: -; J gene: TRBJ2-7; V gene: TRBV2
CDR3 protein: CASRLSQGNQPQHF; clone size: -; J gene: TRBJ1-5; V gene: TRBV2
CDR3 protein: CASSQVDQRGYTF; clone size: -; J gene: TRBJ1-2; V gene: TRBV4-3
CDR3 protein: CASSHGTGTNYGYTF; clone size: -; J gene: TRBJ1-2; V gene: TRBV9
CDR3 protein: CSAISTGKETQYF; clone size: -; J gene: TRBJ2-5; V gene: TRBV20-1
CDR3 protein: CASSSAEGQPRGYTF; clone size: few; J gene: TRBJ1-2; V gene: TRBV19
CDR3 protein: CATSGPGGAGELFF; clone size: -; J gene: TRBJ2-2; V gene: TRBV24-1
CDR3 protein: CATSVQGAAANTGELFF; clone size: few; J gene: TRBJ2-2; V gene: TRBV24-1
CDR3 protein: CSATAERNQPQHF; clone size: many; J gene: TRBJ1-5; V gene: TRBV29-1
CDR3 protein: CASSQPGLVLDTQYF; clone size: -; J gene: TRBJ2-3; V gene: TRBV7-3
CDR3 protein: CASTAGGAWTGELFF; clone size: many; J gene: TRBJ2-2; V gene: TRBV25-1
CDR3 protein: CSVESGDNYGYTF; clone size: many; J gene: TRBJ1-2; V gene: TRBV29-1
CDR3 protein: CASSQASGRDYEQYF; clone size: many; J gene: TRBJ2-7; V gene: TRBV7-9
CDR3 protein: CATSETTGRIGELFF; clone size: -; J gene: TRBJ2-2; V gene: TRBV24-1
CDR3 protein: CASSEYKAGNNSPLHF; clone size: once; J gene: TRBJ1-6; V gene: TRBV25-1
CDR3 protein: CATSDFPLHF; clone size: -; J gene: TRBJ1-6; V gene: TRBV12-3/TRBV12-4
CDR3 protein: CSARDVAGPVNTEQYF; clone size: few; J gene: TRBJ2-7; V gene: TRBV20-1
CDR3 protein: CATRERGDVDEAFF; clone size: many; J gene: TRBJ1-1; V gene: TRBV24-1
CDR3 protein: CASRDPTSSYNEQFF; clone size: -; J gene: TRBJ2-1; V gene: TRBV9
CDR3 protein: CATSDPDRSGYGYTF; clone size: -; J gene: TRBJ1-2; V gene: TRBV24-1
CDR3 protein: CASSLVGTGVQPQHF; clone size: few; J gene: TRBJ1-5; V gene: TRBV12-3/TRBV12-4
CDR3 protein: CASSRDRESPQHF; clone size: -; J gene: TRBJ1-5; V gene: TRBV7-9
CDR3 protein: CATSDPRDKTNYGYTF; clone size: -; J gene: TRBJ1-2; V gene: TRBV24-1
CDR3 protein: CATSRDSEWNTEAFF; clone size: many; J gene: TRBJ1-1; V gene: TRBV15
CDR3 protein: CASGRWGTGPNTGELFF; clone size: once; J gene: TRBJ2-2; V gene: TRBV25-1
CDR3 protein: CSVWSGPGTEAFF; clone size: -; J gene: TRBJ1-1; V gene: TRBV29-1
CDR3 protein: CARGTGGGEQYF; clone size: -; J gene: TRBJ2-7; V gene: TRBV7-8
CDR3 protein: CASSHGHLYEQYF; clone size: few; J gene: TRBJ2-7; V gene: TRBV14
CDR3 protein: CSARDGGKTYEQYF; clone size: few; J gene: TRBJ2-7; V gene: TRBV20-1
CDR3 protein: CASSYSRGDYGYTF; clone size: many; J gene: TRBJ1-2; V gene: TRBV2
CDR3 protein: CASSLGTGSEKLFF; clone size: few; J gene: TRBJ1-4; V gene: TRBV7-2
CDR3 protein: CASRYQETQYF; clone size: few; J gene: TRBJ2-5; V gene: TRBV4-1
CDR3 protein: CASSAGTIIYGYTF; clone size: -; J gene: TRBJ1-2; V gene: TRBV25-1
CDR3 protein: CASSFAGQNTEAFF; clone size: -; J gene: TRBJ1-1; V gene: TRBV7-2
CDR3 protein: CPSSFDRLKAGGTEKLFF; clone size: once; J gene: TRBJ1-4; V gene: TRBV7-8
CDR3 protein: CSANRGAQNF; clone size: -; J gene: TRBJ2-7; V gene: TRBV20-1
CDR3 protein: CAWSSTLPKTQYF; clone size: -; J gene: TRBJ2-5; V gene: TRBV30
CDR3 protein: CASRWTSPLHF; clone size: once; J gene: TRBJ1-6; V gene: TRBV7-9
CDR3 protein: CASSPHRGGRTEAFF; clone size: -; J gene: TRBJ1-1; V gene: TRBV7-6
CDR3 protein: CASSQDLGRRETQYF; clone size: few; J gene: TRBJ2-5; V gene: TRBV7-2
CDR3 protein: CASSEMPAIEAFF; clone size: -; J gene: TRBJ1-1; V gene: TRBV6-5
CDR3 protein: CASRKGRDSSPLHF; clone size: -; J gene: TRBJ1-6; V gene: TRBV25-1